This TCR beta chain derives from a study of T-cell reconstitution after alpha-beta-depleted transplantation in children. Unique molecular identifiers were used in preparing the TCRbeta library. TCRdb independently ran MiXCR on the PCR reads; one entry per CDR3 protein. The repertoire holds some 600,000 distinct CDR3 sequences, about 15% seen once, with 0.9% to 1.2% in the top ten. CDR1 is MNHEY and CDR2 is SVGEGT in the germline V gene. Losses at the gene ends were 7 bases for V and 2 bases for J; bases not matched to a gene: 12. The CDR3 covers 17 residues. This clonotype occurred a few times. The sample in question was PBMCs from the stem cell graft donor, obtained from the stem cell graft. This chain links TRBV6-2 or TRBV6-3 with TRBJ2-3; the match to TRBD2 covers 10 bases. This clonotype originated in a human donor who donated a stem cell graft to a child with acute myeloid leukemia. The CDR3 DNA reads TGTGCCAGCACCACCGTAGCGGGGGGACCCTTCACAGATACGCAGTATTTT. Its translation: CASTTVAGGPFTDTQYF.